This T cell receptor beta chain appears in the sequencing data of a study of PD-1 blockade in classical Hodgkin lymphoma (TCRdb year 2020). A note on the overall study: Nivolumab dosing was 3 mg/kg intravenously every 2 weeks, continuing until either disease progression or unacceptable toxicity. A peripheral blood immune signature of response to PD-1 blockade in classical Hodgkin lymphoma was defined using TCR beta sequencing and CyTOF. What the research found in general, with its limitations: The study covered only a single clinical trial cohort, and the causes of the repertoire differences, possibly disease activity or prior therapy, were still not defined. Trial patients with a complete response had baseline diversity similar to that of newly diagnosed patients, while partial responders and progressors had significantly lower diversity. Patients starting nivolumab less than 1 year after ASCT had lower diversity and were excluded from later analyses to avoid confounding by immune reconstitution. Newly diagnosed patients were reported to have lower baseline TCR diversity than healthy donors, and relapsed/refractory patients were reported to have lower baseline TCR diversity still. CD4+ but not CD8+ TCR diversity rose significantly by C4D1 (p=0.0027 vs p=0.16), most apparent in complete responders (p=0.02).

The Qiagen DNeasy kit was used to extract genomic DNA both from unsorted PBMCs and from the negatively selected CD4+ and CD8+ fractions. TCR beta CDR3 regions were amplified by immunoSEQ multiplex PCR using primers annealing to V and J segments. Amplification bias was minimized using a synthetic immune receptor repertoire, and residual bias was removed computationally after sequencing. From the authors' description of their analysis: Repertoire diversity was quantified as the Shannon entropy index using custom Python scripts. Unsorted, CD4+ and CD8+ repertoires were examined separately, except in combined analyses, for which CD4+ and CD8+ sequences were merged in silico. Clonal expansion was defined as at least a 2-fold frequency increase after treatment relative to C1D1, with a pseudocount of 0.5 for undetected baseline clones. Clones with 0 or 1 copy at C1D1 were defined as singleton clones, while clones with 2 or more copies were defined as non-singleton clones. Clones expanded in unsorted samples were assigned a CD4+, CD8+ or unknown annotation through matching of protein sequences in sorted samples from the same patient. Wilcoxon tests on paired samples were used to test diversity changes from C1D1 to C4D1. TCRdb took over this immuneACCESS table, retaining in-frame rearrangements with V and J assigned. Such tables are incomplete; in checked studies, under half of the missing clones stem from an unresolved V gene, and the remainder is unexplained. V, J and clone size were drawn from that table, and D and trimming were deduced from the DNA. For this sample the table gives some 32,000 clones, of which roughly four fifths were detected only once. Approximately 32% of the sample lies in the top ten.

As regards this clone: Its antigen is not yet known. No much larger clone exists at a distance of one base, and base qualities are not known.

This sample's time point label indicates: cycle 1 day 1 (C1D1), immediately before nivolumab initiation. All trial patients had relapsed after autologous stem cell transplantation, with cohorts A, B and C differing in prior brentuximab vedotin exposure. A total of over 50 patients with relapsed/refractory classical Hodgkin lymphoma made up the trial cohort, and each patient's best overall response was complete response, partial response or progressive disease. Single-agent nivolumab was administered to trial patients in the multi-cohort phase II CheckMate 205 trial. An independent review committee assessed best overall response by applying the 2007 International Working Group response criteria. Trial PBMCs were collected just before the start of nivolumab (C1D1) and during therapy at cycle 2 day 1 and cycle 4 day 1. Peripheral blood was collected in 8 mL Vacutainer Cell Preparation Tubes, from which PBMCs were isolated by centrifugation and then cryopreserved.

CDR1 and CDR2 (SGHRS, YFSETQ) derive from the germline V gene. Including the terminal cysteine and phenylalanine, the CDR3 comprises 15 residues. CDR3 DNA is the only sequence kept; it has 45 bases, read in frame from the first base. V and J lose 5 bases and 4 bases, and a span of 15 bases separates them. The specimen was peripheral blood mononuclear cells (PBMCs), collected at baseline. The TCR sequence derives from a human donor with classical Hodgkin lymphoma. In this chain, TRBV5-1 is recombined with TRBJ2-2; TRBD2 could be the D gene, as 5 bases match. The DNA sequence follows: TGCGCCAGCAGACCCGGTTCGACTATCACCGGGGAGCTGTTTTTT. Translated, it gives CASRPGSTITGELFF. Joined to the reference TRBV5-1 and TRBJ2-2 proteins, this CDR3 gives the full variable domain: KAGVTQTPRYLIKTRGQQVTLSCSPISGHRSVSWYQQTPGQGLQFLFEYFSETQRNKGNFPGRFSGRQFSNSRSEMNVSTLELGDSALYLCASRPGSTITGELFFGEGSRLTVL.